A single sample is the source of the 21 T cell receptor beta chains below, sequenced in a study of radiation and T cells in renal cell carcinoma. Time point noted: blood 2 weeks post-SBRT. Treatment meaning: 15 Gy SBRT to primary tumor, nephrectomy 4 weeks later. The method was immunoSEQ multiplex PCR; TCRdb's version includes in-frame clones alone and lacks a portion of them. This sample has 100,000 to 150,000 clones; 81% occur once, and the top ten carry approximately 5%. The specimen comprised blood, sampled from a patient whose treatment included radiotherapy and nephrectomy. The receptors come from a man in his fifties or sixties with renal cell carcinoma.

The chain uses TRBV4-1 and TRBJ2-5; 13 nucleotides agree with TRBD2. The germline V gene has CDR1 MGHRA and CDR2 YSYEKL. The CDR3 has 18 residues. V trimming: 4 bases; J trimming: 5 bases; junction bases outside the gene matches: 13. CDR3 sequence: CASSPGLAGVLRYETQYF. CDR3 DNA sequence: TGCGCCAGCAGCCCCGGACTAGCGGGAGTTTTACGGTACGAGACCCAGTACTTC.

J is TRBJ2-3 and V is TRBV5-1; TRBD2 aligns across 8 bases. The CDR3 totals 16 residues. J was trimmed by 4 bases and V by 0 bases; bases with no gene match: 7. Germline assignment: CDR1 SGHRS and CDR2 YFSETQ. CDR3 region: CASSLAGRAVPDTQYF. The CDR3 bases are TGCGCCAGCAGCTTGGCCGGGAGGGCCGTCCCAGATACGCAGTATTTT.

The chain joins TRBV7-2 to TRBJ1-2, with TRBD1 identical over 8 bases. The length of the CDR3 is 19 residues. Germline-derived CDR1 and CDR2 are SGHTA and FQGNSA. Trimming cost V 0 bases and J 8 bases; bases outside gene matches: 20. CDR3 sequence: CASSLAATGRGQGFEGYTF. CDR3 nucleotide sequence: TGTGCCAGCAGCTTAGCGGCTACGGGCCGAGGACAGGGTTTCGAAGGCTACACCTTC.

V and J are TRBV6-5 and TRBJ1-1; 8 positions match TRBD1. The CDR3 runs 15 residues. Germline V CDR1 and CDR2: MNHEY, SVGAGI. V was pared by 6 bases and J by 6 bases, with 12 bases of the junction left unmatched. CDR3 bases: TGTGCCAGCAGACAGCCCTGGACAGGGCGCGCTGAAGCTTTCTTT. This codes for CASRQPWTGRAEAFF.

The chain couples TRBV19 to TRBJ2-3; D may be TRBD2 (5 bases). The V gene lost 6 bases and the J gene lost 5 bases, with 15 bases spanning the gap. The CDR3 extends over 14 amino acids. Germline CDR1 reads LNHDA; CDR2 reads SQIVND (reference sequence). The CDR3 region is CASRPRAHGDTQYF. In nucleotides, the CDR3 is TGTGCCAGTAGACCGAGGGCGCACGGAGATACGCAGTATTTT. Filled out from reference TRBV19 and TRBJ2-3, the complete variable domain reads DGGITQSPKYLFRKEGQNVTLSCEQNLNHDAMYWYRQDPGQGLRLIYYSQIVNDFQKGDIAEGYSVSREKKESFPLTVTSAQKNPTAFYLCASRPRAHGDTQYFGPGTRLTVL.

In this sample, this clone turned up a few times. V usage is TRBV5-1 and J usage is TRBJ1-6; TRBD1 matches 8 bases. The CDR3 is 15 residues long. Trimming cost V 4 bases and J 9 bases; bases outside gene matches: 9. Per the germline V gene, CDR1 is SGHRS and CDR2 is YFSETQ. This CDR3 is CASSGTTGVGSPLHF. DNA for the CDR3: TGCGCCAGCAGCGGAACGACAGGGGTGGGTTCACCCCTCCACTTT.

The chain links TRBV6-1 to TRBJ2-2; either TRBD1 or TRBD2 may fit D (5 bases each). V lost 8 bases and J 4 bases, leaving 11 bases between the germline ends. The CDR3 loop spans 13 amino acids. Germline V lookup: CDR1 MNHNS, CDR2 SASEGT. CDR3 nucleotide sequence: TGTGCCAGCCGGGGCAGCCTCACCGGGGAGCTGTTTTTT. Encoded protein: CASRGSLTGELFF.

The chain has TRBV30 and TRBJ2-7, with TRBD1 as a possible D gene (5 bases). The V gene lost 4 bases and the J gene lost 2 bases, with 15 bases spanning the gap. Germline lookup yields CDR1 GTSNPN and CDR2 SVGIG (reference sequence). CDR3 length: 14 amino acids. In DNA form, the CDR3 reads TGTGCCTGGAAACAGGCCGGCATCGCCTACGAGCAGTACTTC. This codes for CAWKQAGIAYEQYF.

The chain uses TRBV5-1 and TRBJ2-2; a weak D match, TRBD1 (5 bases). V lost 4 bases and J 8 bases, leaving 15 bases between the germline ends. The CDR3 runs to 14 residues. Germline V gene data show CDR1 as SGHRS and CDR2 as YFSETQ. CDR3 sequence: CASSAVTVTGELFF. DNA of the CDR3: TGCGCCAGCAGCGCGGTGACAGTCACGGGGGAGCTGTTTTTT.

This clone is a singleton in its sample. The chain links TRBV5-1 to TRBJ1-1; 7 bases line up with TRBD1. V lost 4 bases to trimming and J lost 1 base; unmatched junction nucleotides: 4. CDR1 and CDR2 (germline): SGHRS, YFSETQ. The CDR3 length is 14 residues. The CDR3, as DNA: TGCGCCAGCAGCGTCAGGGGGGAGAACACTGAAGCTTTCTTT. It is translated as CASSVRGENTEAFF.

This sequence joins TRBV10-3 and TRBJ2-5; 11 nucleotides match TRBD1. This CDR3 is 16 amino acids long. CDR1 ENHRY and CDR2 SYGVKD come from the germline V gene. J lost 7 bases, V lost 5 bases, and 12 bases had no gene match. CDR3 protein: CAISSGTGGLSGTQYF. Written as DNA, the CDR3 is TGTGCCATCAGTTCCGGGACAGGGGGGTTGAGTGGGACCCAGTACTTC.

This clone has only a few counts. V usage is TRBV4-1 and J usage is TRBJ1-1; D not certain. The CDR3 is 16 residues long. The germline gives CDR1 MGHRA, CDR2 YSYEKL. V was shortened by 4 bases and J by 3 bases, with 18 bases between the two germline ends. The CDR3: CASSPLLRVSDTEAFF. The DNA for the CDR3 is TGCGCCAGCAGCCCATTACTACGGGTTTCCGACACTGAAGCTTTCTTT.

This clone was found once. The rearrangement links TRBV18 to TRBJ2-1; tentatively, D is TRBD1 or TRBD2 (6 bases each). V was trimmed by 5 bases and J by 7 bases, leaving 12 bases between them. Germline CDR1 KGHSH, CDR2 LQKENI. The CDR3 spans 13 residues. In DNA, the CDR3 is TGTGCCAGCTCAACGACTAGGGGGAATGAGCAGTTCTTC. It yields the protein CASSTTRGNEQFF. The full variable domain, rest sourced from reference TRBV18 and TRBJ2-1, is NAGVMQNPRHLVRRRGQEARLRCSPMKGHSHVYWYRQLPEEGLKFMVYLQKENIIDESGMPKERFSAEFPKEGPSILRIQQVVRGDSAAYFCASSTTRGNEQFFGPGTRLTVL.

V is TRBV2 and J is TRBJ2-3; TRBD2 aligns across 11 bases. The CDR3 runs 14 residues. CDR1 and CDR2 (germline): SNHLY, FYNNEI. V gave up 6 bases and J gave up 6 bases; unmatched junction bases: 5. CDR3: CASSLAGGPDTQYF. CDR3 DNA: TGTGCCAGCAGCTTAGCGGGGGGGCCGGATACGCAGTATTTT.

This clone has more than one count but fewer than ten. V gene TRBV5-1 combines with J gene TRBJ1-6; D unresolved. The V end was cut by 0 bases, the J end by 8 bases, with 9 bases between. This CDR3 region has 14 residues. The germline CDR1 and CDR2 sequences are SGHRS and YFSETQ. In DNA form, the CDR3 reads TGCGCCAGCAGCTTGGAGGAAACTGATTCACCCCTCCACTTT. It translates to CASSLEETDSPLHF. Full variable domain (remainder filled in from reference TRBV5-1 and TRBJ1-6): KAGVTQTPRYLIKTRGQQVTLSCSPISGHRSVSWYQQTPGQGLQFLFEYFSETQRNKGNFPGRFSGRQFSNSRSEMNVSTLELGDSALYLCASSLEETDSPLHFGNGTRLTVT.

V and J are TRBV15 and TRBJ1-1, with D hard to call. In germline, CDR1 is LNHNV, CDR2 YYDKDF (reference sequence). This CDR3 is built from 16 residues. Trimming took 3 bases from V and 1 from J, leaving 15 bases between them. CDR3 amino acids: CATSRGDLPTNTEAFF. CDR3 bases: TGTGCCACCAGCAGGGGCGACTTACCGACGAACACTGAAGCTTTCTTT.

This chain links TRBV11-2 with TRBJ2-2, with a possible D match to TRBD2 (6 bases). The germline CDR1 and CDR2 sequences are SGHAT and FQNNGV. The CDR3 covers 16 residues. With 0 bases removed from V and 4 bases from J, the gap between germline ends came to 12 bases. The CDR3 DNA reads TGTGCCAGCAGCTTAGACCCTAGCGAAGGCACCGGGGAGCTGTTTTTT. As protein: CASSLDPSEGTGELFF.

J is TRBJ1-2 and V is TRBV2; 8 bases align to TRBD1. This CDR3 has 13 residues. Germline V gene lookup returns CDR1 SNHLY and CDR2 FYNNEI. Unmatched junction bases numbered 8, after V lost 6 bases and J lost 8 bases. DNA of the CDR3: TGTGCCAGCAGGCAGGGGGCCGGGGAGGGCTACACCTTC. Amino acids: CASRQGAGEGYTF.

V gene TRBV28 combines with J gene TRBJ1-5; D possibly corresponds to TRBD1 (6 bases). The CDR3 runs to 13 residues. Germline V CDR1 and CDR2: MDHEN, SYDVKM. V lost 6 bases and J lost 7, with 13 bases in between. The CDR3 loop is CASSPQGPQPQHF. DNA of the CDR3: TGTGCCAGCAGCCCACAGGGTCCCCAGCCCCAGCATTTT.

The chain recombines TRBV19 with TRBJ2-1; weak D call: TRBD2 (6 bases). The V end was cut by 5 bases, the J end by 10 bases, with 21 bases between. CDR1 is LNHDA and CDR2 is SQIVND in the germline V gene (reference sequence). CDR3 length: 15 residues. CDR3 bases: TGTGCCAGTAGTGCTCCGGGACTTCATTCGGGGGAGCAGTTCTTC. It yields the protein CASSAPGLHSGEQFF.

There are many counts of this clone. The genes are TRBV28 and TRBJ2-5, with a weak D call TRBD2 (6 bases). The CDR3 spans 15 residues. Germline V gene data show CDR1 as MDHEN and CDR2 as SYDVKM. The V gene lost 5 bases and the J gene lost 4 bases, with 17 bases spanning the gap. The chain's CDR3 is CASSPPPGGRETQYF. CDR3 nucleotide sequence: TGTGCCAGCAGTCCCCCACCAGGAGGGCGAGAGACCCAGTACTTC.